The 18 T cell receptor beta chains listed next were all sequenced from one sample in a study of response to subunit inactivated influenza vaccine. Each CDR3 protein gets one entry after TCRdb re-called the RT-PCR reads with MiXCR. Here the sample spans hundreds of thousands of distinct CDR3 sequences, 10% to 15% being singletons. The sequencing used PBMCs from blood, collected on the day of vaccination. Source of these receptors: a man aged 50 or older who received an inactivated influenza vaccine.

The chain carries TRBV9 and TRBJ2-6; D gene uncertain. CDR3 size: 14 residues. The germline CDR1 and CDR2 sequences are SGDLS and YYNGEE. V lost 3 bases and J 2 bases, leaving 6 bases between the germline ends. Here the CDR3 DNA reads TGTGCCAGCAGCGGTCCAGCTGGGGCCAACGTCCTGACTTTC. Encoded protein: CASSGPAGANVLTF.

The chain uses TRBV29-1 and TRBJ2-1, with TRBD2 matching 7 bases. Germline V lookup: CDR1 SQVTM, CDR2 ANQGSEA. J gave up 4 bases and V 8 bases, and 8 bases lay outside the gene matches. The CDR3 extends over 13 amino acids. This CDR3 reads CSFSSGAYNEQFF. CDR3 coding DNA: TGCAGCTTCTCTAGCGGAGCGTACAATGAGCAGTTCTTC.

The genes are TRBV4-1 and TRBJ2-3; no reliable D call. This CDR3 comprises 16 residues. Looked up from germline, CDR1 is MGHRA and CDR2 is YSYEKL. Trimming stripped 4 bases from V and 2 bases from J, with 16 bases between. The DNA of the CDR3 is TGCGCCAGCAGCCCCCTGGGGAAAGCCGCCACAGATACGCAGTATTTT. Translation: CASSPLGKAATDTQYF.

This chain joins TRBV27 and TRBJ2-1; 7 bases line up with TRBD1. CDR3 length: 14 residues. The germline V gene encodes CDR1 MNHEY and CDR2 SMNVEV (reference sequence). Unmatched junction bases numbered 3, after V lost 3 bases and J lost 4 bases. CDR3 sequence: CASSFWDRYNEQFF. The CDR3 coding sequence is TGTGCCAGCAGTTTTTGGGACAGATACAATGAGCAGTTCTTC.

This chain uses TRBV4-2 with TRBJ2-2, with TRBD2 matching over 13 bases. The ends lost 4 bases at V and 0 bases at J; junction bases unmatched: 17. The CDR3 sequence is 22 residues long. Germline CDR1 is LGHNA and CDR2 is YNFKEQ. The CDR3 DNA reads TGTGCCAGCAGCCCCCCCCGCGGGACTAGCGGGATCAAAGACCCGAACACCGGGGAGCTGTTTTTT. It yields the protein CASSPPRGTSGIKDPNTGELFF.

In this sample, this clonotype turned up many times. This chain links TRBV7-2 with TRBJ2-5, with D maybe TRBD2 (5 bases). This CDR3 is 14 amino acids long. CDR1 and CDR2 from the germline V gene are SGHTA and FQGNSA. V lost 5 bases and J 3 bases, leaving 13 bases between the germline ends. CDR3 loop: CASSTQAGKETQYF. The CDR3, as DNA: TGTGCCAGCAGCACACAAGCCGGGAAAGAGACCCAGTACTTC.

This clonotype has only a few counts. The rearrangement links TRBV28 to TRBJ2-1, with D hard to call. This CDR3 has 11 amino acids. Trimming removed 6 bases at V and 7 bases at J, with 7 bases between. The germline gives CDR1 MDHEN, CDR2 SYDVKM. The CDR3 sequence: CASRVANEQFF. DNA of the CDR3: TGTGCCAGCAGAGTCGCTAATGAGCAGTTCTTC.

The chain has TRBV7-9 and TRBJ2-5, with D maybe TRBD2 (5 bases). The ends were cut back, 8 bases at V and 5 bases at J, with 12 bases in the middle. The CDR3 has 12 residues. Germline V gives CDR1 SEHNR, CDR2 FQNEAQ (reference sequence). CDR3 amino acids: CASGRDQETQYF. The CDR3 nucleotides read TGTGCCAGCGGACGGGATCAGGAGACCCAGTACTTC.

There are many counts of this clonotype. The V gene is TRBV12-3 or TRBV12-4, the J gene TRBJ2-5, with a tentative D call TRBD2 (6 bases). The CDR3 is 15 residues long. V was pared by 3 bases and J by 0 bases, with 11 bases between. The CDR3 reads CASSFWLANQETQYF. As DNA, the CDR3 is TGTGCCAGCAGTTTCTGGCTAGCGAACCAAGAGACCCAGTACTTC.

CDR3 bases: TGTGCCAGCAGCCTCCTGAGGGGACCTTACTACGAGCAGTACTTC. Translating gives CASSLLRGPYYEQYF. The genes are TRBV11-2 and TRBJ2-7, with D perhaps given as TRBD1 or TRBD2 (5 bases each). Germline V gives CDR1 SGHAT, CDR2 FQNNGV. Trimming pared 5 bases from V and 3 bases from J, leaving 17 bases between. This CDR3 comprises 15 residues.

This chain connects TRBV29-1 to TRBJ1-5, with D unclear. The V end was cut by 6 bases, the J end by 0 bases, with 6 bases between. The length of the CDR3 is 12 residues. Germline lookup yields CDR1 SQVTM and CDR2 ANQGSEA. DNA of the CDR3: TGCAGCGTAGCGGGTAGCAATCAGCCCCAGCATTTT. This sequence encodes CSVAGSNQPQHF.

The rearrangement joins TRBV28 to TRBJ1-2, with 7 bases lining up with TRBD1. Germline-derived CDR1 and CDR2 are MDHEN and SYDVKM. Unmatched junction bases numbered 7, after V lost 6 bases and J lost 9 bases. The CDR3 is 12 amino acids. The CDR3 is CASSSDRDRYTF. As DNA, the CDR3 is TGTGCCAGCAGCTCTGACAGGGACCGCTACACCTTC.

This clonotype turned up a few times. The chain has TRBV7-2 and TRBJ2-5; either TRBD1 or TRBD2 may fit D (6 bases each). The V end was cut by 4 bases, the J end by 5 bases, with 20 bases between. CDR1 SGHTA and CDR2 FQGNSA come from the germline V gene. This CDR3 spans 16 amino acids. The CDR3 reads CASSSPKGGVRETQYF. The DNA for the CDR3 is TGTGCCAGCAGCTCGCCAAAGGGGGGAGTAAGGGAGACCCAGTACTTC.

This clonotype occurred a few times. This rearrangement joins TRBV7-9 to TRBJ1-2; no clear D gene. The CDR3 has 14 residues. Trimming removed 1 base at V and 1 base at J, with 7 bases between. Germline CDR1 and CDR2: SEHNR and FQNEAQ (reference sequence). The CDR3 nucleotides read TGTGCCAGCAGCTTAGAACACCTTAACTATGGCTACACCTTC. Translating it yields CASSLEHLNYGYTF.

This clonotype was counted many times. This rearrangement joins TRBV5-1 to TRBJ2-3, with TRBD2 matching 9 bases. This CDR3 contains 16 residues. V lost 0 bases and J lost 3; bases outside the gene matches: 5. CDR1 SGHRS and CDR2 YFSETQ come from the germline V gene. This CDR3 is CASSLEGTSWTDTQYF. CDR3 DNA sequence: TGCGCCAGCAGCTTGGAGGGGACTAGCTGGACAGATACGCAGTATTTT.

This chain uses TRBV12-3 or TRBV12-4 with TRBJ2-5; no clear D gene. V dropped 5 bases and J dropped 5 bases, with 6 bases sitting between them. There are 11 residues in the CDR3. CDR3 residues: CASSKMETQYF. The CDR3 DNA reads TGTGCCAGCAGTAAGATGGAGACCCAGTACTTC.

This clonotype was detected only a few times. The V gene is TRBV5-1, the J gene TRBJ2-5; tentative D call: TRBD2 (6 bases). The CDR3 has 15 amino acids. V was clipped by 4 bases and J by 2 bases, with 15 bases between them. Germline CDR1 reads SGHRS; CDR2 reads YFSETQ. Written as DNA, the CDR3 is TGCGCCAGCAGCCACCTAGCGCAAGAACAAGAGACCCAGTACTTC. This gives the protein CASSHLAQEQETQYF.

This clonotype was counted between two and nine times. This chain links TRBV5-1 with TRBJ2-7, with 9 bases matching TRBD1. V lost 1 base and J lost 6; bases outside the gene matches: 8. Germline-derived CDR1 and CDR2 are SGHRS and YFSETQ. The CDR3 contains 15 residues. In DNA form, the CDR3 reads TGCGCCAGCAGCTTGCACCCGGGACAGGGCTCCGAGCAGTACTTC. Translated: CASSLHPGQGSEQYF.